The rows below give T cell receptor beta chains drawn from one sample of a study of T cells after yellow fever vaccination. Using its own MiXCR run on the 5' RACE reads, TCRdb lists one record per CDR3 protein. The data contain just under 600,000 distinct CDR3 sequences, approximately 13% of them singletons. Sequencing was performed on PBMCs, taken on the day of the yellow fever booster vaccination. Receptors originate from a man between 25 and 39 years old who received the YFV17D yellow fever vaccine. Both conserved end residues are part of each CDR3. The order of the fields is V gene, J gene, CDR3 protein.

>TRBV19|TRBJ1-2
CASSTRSQGGNYGYTF
>TRBV20-1|TRBJ1-2
CSATRGYDYGYTF
>TRBV28|TRBJ2-7
CAIHRGSRSYEQYF
>TRBV6-2/TRBV6-3|TRBJ2-7
CASSYSPYEQYF
>TRBV7-9|TRBJ2-5
CASSTGLETQYF
>TRBV6-5|TRBJ2-1
CASSYSASGRLSSYNEQFF
>TRBV5-6|TRBJ2-3
CASSFTGGEADTQYF
>TRBV18|TRBJ2-3
CASSRSGTDTQYF
>TRBV7-8|TRBJ1-5
CASSLEVSNQPQHF
>TRBV12-3/TRBV12-4|TRBJ2-2
CASRLSGGNTGELFF
>TRBV18|TRBJ2-7
CASFNDPGLASHEQYF
>TRBV12-3/TRBV12-4|TRBJ2-7
CASRNQSYEQYF
>TRBV7-2|TRBJ2-7
CASSLNPGQGAEQYF
>TRBV7-2|TRBJ1-1
CASSPVLDRGGYQAFF
>TRBV29-1|TRBJ2-3
CGTLGPTDTQYF
>TRBV5-8|TRBJ1-4
CASSSGTPATNEKLFF
>TRBV4-3|TRBJ2-1
CASSQGGGGYNEQFF
>TRBV6-2/TRBV6-3|TRBJ2-7
CASINPTSGPAYEQYF
>TRBV6-1|TRBJ2-1
CASTDWSGSSYNEQFF
>TRBV3-1|TRBJ2-3
CATSLTWQPTDTQYF
>TRBV7-2|TRBJ2-5
CASSFPGLQETQYF
>TRBV27|TRBJ1-2
CASSHGPSYGYTF
>TRBV6-5|TRBJ2-4
CASSYSSVRGKNIQYF
>TRBV7-2|TRBJ1-2
CASSRGVAGVGYTF
>TRBV7-9|TRBJ2-5
CASSPPRVQETQYF
>TRBV5-1|TRBJ1-1
CASSSNGRAFF
>TRBV5-6|TRBJ2-3
CASNLRATDTQYF
>TRBV19|TRBJ2-7
CASSSYGRASYEQYF
>TRBV7-8|TRBJ2-7
CASSFPERGEQYF
>TRBV29-1|TRBJ2-1
CSVDKGGLDEQFF
>TRBV3-1|TRBJ2-1
CASSSRVYEQFF
>TRBV5-1|TRBJ2-5
CASSLNSQETQYF
>TRBV12-3/TRBV12-4|TRBJ1-4
CASRQNEKLFF
>TRBV7-2|TRBJ2-1
CASSLGVTNEQFF
>TRBV5-4|TRBJ2-4
CASSFSGQENIQYF
>TRBV25-1|TRBJ2-7
CASTPGPHSYEQYF
>TRBV4-3|TRBJ1-6
CASSQDVGTPLHF
>TRBV12-3/TRBV12-4|TRBJ2-1
CASAGQPYNEQFF
>TRBV5-1|TRBJ2-1
CASKGEDEQFF
>TRBV4-3|TRBJ2-1
CASSRLAGDYNNEQFF
>TRBV9|TRBJ2-2
CASSVTGVGTGELFF
>TRBV6-6|TRBJ1-1
CASSSTVGTEAFF
>TRBV20-1|TRBJ2-7
CSLEGQSYEQYF
>TRBV5-1|TRBJ2-1
CASSFSSGTYNEQFF